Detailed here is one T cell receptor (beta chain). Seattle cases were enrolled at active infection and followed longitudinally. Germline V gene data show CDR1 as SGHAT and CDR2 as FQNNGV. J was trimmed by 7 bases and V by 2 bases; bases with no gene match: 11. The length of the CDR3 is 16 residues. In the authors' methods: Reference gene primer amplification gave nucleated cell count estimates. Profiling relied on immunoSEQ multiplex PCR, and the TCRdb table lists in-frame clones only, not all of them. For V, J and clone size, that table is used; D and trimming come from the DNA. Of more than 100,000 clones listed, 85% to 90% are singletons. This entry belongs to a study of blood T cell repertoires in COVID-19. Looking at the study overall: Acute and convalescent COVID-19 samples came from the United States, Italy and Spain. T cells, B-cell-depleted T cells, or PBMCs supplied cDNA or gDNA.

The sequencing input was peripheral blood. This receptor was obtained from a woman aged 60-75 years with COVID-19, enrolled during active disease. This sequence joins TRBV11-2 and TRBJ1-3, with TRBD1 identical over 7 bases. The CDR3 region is CASSLTGTDGGNTIYF. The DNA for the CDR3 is TGTGCCAGCAGCTTAACAGGGACAGATGGAGGGAACACCATATATTTT.